This TCR beta chain was profiled in a study of shared clonotypes between healthy human individuals. In the study overall: Each donor's CD4 naive and CD4 memory cells filled three plates apiece, CD8 naive two, and CD8 memory one. General study results and limits: Of the naive CD4 clonotypes, roughly 5.2% were shared across a handful of donors.

Source study methods: In the immunoSEQ data, sequences were junction-only and lacked quality scores, so filtering differed. The protocol was immunoSEQ multiplex PCR, while the TCRdb copy is restricted to in-frame clones and leaves out a portion. V, J and clone size reflect that table, while D and trimming were determined from the DNA. The table shows 2.5 million or so clones, with 90% to 95% occurring only once. Splitting the CD4+ cells yielded a CD45RA+ naive subset and a CD45RA-negative memory subset. A remark on this clone: What it recognizes is unknown.

The CDR3 length is 14 residues. CDR1 and CDR2 (germline): KGHSH, LQKENI. Trimming cost V 4 bases and J 11 bases; bases outside gene matches: 13. This sequence was found in a man aged 18 to 30 in good health. The chain links TRBV18 to TRBJ1-1; the match to TRBD1 covers 7 bases. Sequencing was performed on naive CD4+ T cells sorted from blood. Regarding subset: CD45RA+ positively selected. This CDR3 reads CASSLDRDLGLAFF. CDR3 nucleotide sequence: TGTGCCAGCTCACTCGACAGGGACCTCGGTTTGGCTTTCTTT.